A single sample is the source of the 26 T cell receptor beta chains below, sequenced in a study of blood T cell repertoires in COVID-19. TCRdb's table, derived via immunoSEQ multiplex PCR, lists solely in-frame clones and lacks some. The sample holds about 320,000 clones; roughly 90% are singletons and the top ten take around 4.2%. The specimen sequenced was PBMCs or T cells enriched from blood (not recorded which). Receptors originate from a woman aged 25 to 39 who had been exposed to COVID-19.

This clone was detected once. V is TRBV27 and J is TRBJ1-6, with 7 bases identical to TRBD1. Per germline, CDR1 MNHEY and CDR2 SMNVEV (reference sequence). J gave up 10 bases and V 1 base, and 4 bases lay outside the gene matches. CDR3 size: 14 residues. The CDR3 loop reads CASSLYRGESPLHF. In nucleotides, the CDR3 is TGTGCCAGCAGTTTATACAGGGGTGAATCACCCCTCCACTTT.

The chain employs TRBV6-5 and TRBJ1-2; TRBD1 is a possible D gene (6 bases). The CDR3 is made up of 15 amino acids. With 0 bases removed from V and 6 bases from J, the gap between germline ends came to 14 bases. Germline values: CDR1 MNHEY, CDR2 SVGAGI. DNA of the CDR3: TGTGCCAGCAGTTACTCCGGGGCCGCAGGGGATGGCTACACCTTC. This codes for CASSYSGAAGDGYTF.

The chain is built from TRBV12-3 or TRBV12-4 and TRBJ2-3, with 8 bases identical to TRBD2. The CDR3 is made up of 13 amino acids. The trim removed 5 bases at V and 8 bases at J, leaving 6 bases unmatched. Written as DNA, the CDR3 is TGTGCCAGCAGTACTCGGGGGGGCAGTACGCAGTATTTT. It translates to CASSTRGGSTQYF.

This chain uses TRBV4-3 with TRBJ1-4; D not certain. The ends were cut back, 1 base at V and 1 base at J, with 10 bases in the middle. CDR3 length equals 16 residues. CDR1 is LGHNA, CDR2 YSLEER, per germline. CDR3 protein: CASSQVLGRTNEKLFF. The DNA of the CDR3 is TGCGCCAGCAGCCAAGTCTTAGGGAGAACTAATGAAAAACTGTTTTTT.

V is TRBV19 and J is TRBJ1-2, with D unresolved. This CDR3 is built from 13 residues. The ends were cut back, 3 bases at V and 8 bases at J, with 13 bases in the middle. Germline V gene lookup returns CDR1 LNHDA and CDR2 SQIVND (reference sequence). This CDR3 reads CASSMSRRGGYTF. The CDR3 DNA reads TGTGCCAGTAGTATGAGCCGCCGAGGGGGCTACACCTTC.

V gene TRBV5-1 combines with J gene TRBJ2-3, with D possibly being TRBD2 (7 bases). Germline V CDR1 and CDR2: SGHRS, YFSETQ. The V end lost 5 bases, the J end lost 1 base, and 14 bases lay between the germline ends. This CDR3 has 15 residues. This CDR3 is CASRRGPARTDTQYF. CDR3 in DNA: TGCGCCAGCAGGCGGGGGCCCGCTCGCACAGATACGCAGTATTTT.

The chain combines TRBV21-1 with TRBJ2-7; the table gives TRBD1 as D, unverified against the DNA. TRBV21-1 has pseudogene status. The CDR3 has 15 amino acids. CDR3 in amino acids: CASRVRDRRSYEQYF. The CDR3 DNA sequence: TGTGCCAGCAGGGTCCGGGACAGGCGATCCTACGAGCAGTACTTC.

The genes are TRBV15 and TRBJ2-5; D is undetermined. The CDR3 spans 15 residues. CDR1 and CDR2 (germline): LNHNV, YYDKDF (reference sequence). V gave up 0 bases and J gave up 1 base, with 9 bases separating them. CDR3 protein: CATSRDGHIQETQYF. The CDR3, as DNA: TGTGCCACCAGCAGAGATGGGCACATCCAAGAGACCCAGTACTTC.

This clone was found once. J is TRBJ2-3 and V is TRBV3-1 (or the pseudogene TRBV3-2); TRBD2 agrees at 15 bases. The V segment lost 0 bases and the J segment 0 bases; nucleotides outside the gene matches: 7. Germline-derived CDR1 and CDR2 are LGHDT and YNNKEL (reference sequence). The CDR3 consists of 20 residues. CDR3 sequence reads: CASSQEDAGTSGGSTDTQYF. The DNA for the CDR3 is TGTGCCAGCAGCCAAGAGGACGCCGGGACTAGCGGGGGGAGCACAGATACGCAGTATTTT.

V usage is TRBV12-3 or TRBV12-4 and J usage is TRBJ1-3; D gene uncertain. The V and J ends lost 7 bases and 3 bases respectively, with 10 bases between them. This CDR3 comprises 13 residues. CDR3 residues: CASTVIVGNTIYF. Written as DNA, the CDR3 is TGTGCCAGCACCGTTATAGTTGGAAACACCATATATTTT.

This chain links TRBV5-6 with TRBJ1-3, with D unclear. Germline V gene lookup returns CDR1 SGHDT and CDR2 YYEEEE. The CDR3 covers 17 residues. V was cut by 2 bases and J by 0 bases, with 15 bases left in between. This CDR3 is CASSFSPWSDSGNTIYF. The CDR3, as DNA: TGTGCCAGCAGCTTCTCTCCTTGGTCAGACTCTGGAAACACCATATATTTT.

The V and J genes are TRBV5-4 and TRBJ2-1; possible D gene TRBD2, 5 bases. This CDR3 is built from 13 residues. The V gene lost 1 base and the J gene lost 6 bases, with 8 bases spanning the gap. The germline V gene has CDR1 SGHNT and CDR2 YYREEE (reference sequence). The CDR3 DNA sequence: TGTGCCAGCAGCTTGAGGGAGAGCAATGAGCAGTTCTTC. This sequence encodes CASSLRESNEQFF.

V is TRBV6-5 and J is TRBJ1-1, with TRBD1 matching 7 bases. CDR1 and CDR2 from the germline V gene are MNHEY and SVGAGI. With V trimmed by 11 bases and J by 0 bases, 6 bases remained unmatched. The length of the CDR3 is 13 residues. CDR3 amino acids: CAAGQGVNTEAFF. Here the CDR3 DNA reads TGTGCCGCGGGCCAGGGGGTGAACACTGAAGCTTTCTTT.

This chain connects TRBV25-1 to TRBJ2-6, with a tentative D call TRBD1 (5 bases). The CDR3 is 13 residues long. The V gene's germline CDR1 is MGHDK and CDR2 SYGVNS. Trimming removed 7 bases from V and 2 bases from J, with 6 bases in between. CDR3 DNA: TGTGCCAGCAAGGGGCCTGGGGCCAACGTCCTGACTTTC. Its protein is CASKGPGANVLTF.

The chain links TRBV7-3 to TRBJ1-2, with 10 bases fitting TRBD1. V gave up 2 bases and J gave up 5 bases; unmatched junction bases: 8. The V gene's germline CDR1 is SGHTA and CDR2 FQGTGA. This CDR3 has 16 amino acids. CDR3 nucleotide sequence: TGTGCCAGCAGCTTAGAATCCGGGACAGGGGTTTATGGCTACACCTTC. Its translation: CASSLESGTGVYGYTF.

The chain couples TRBV7-9 to TRBJ1-6; a weak D match, TRBD1 (5 bases). From germline, CDR1 is SEHNR and CDR2 FQNEAQ (reference sequence). The CDR3 loop spans 15 amino acids. V gave up 8 bases and J gave up 0 bases, with 11 bases separating them. The CDR3, as DNA: TGTGCCAGCCTGGGGGGGAGCTCCTATAATTCACCCCTCCACTTT. The encoded protein is CASLGGSSYNSPLHF.

Note on this clone: One junction end does not reproduce the germline sequence, and a read error may be involved. This chain joins TRBV3-1 (or the pseudogene TRBV3-2) and TRBJ2-1, with 13 bases that match TRBD2. The CDR3 contains 14 residues. In germline, CDR1 is LGHDT, CDR2 YNNKEL (reference sequence). The DNA of the CDR3 is TGTGCCAGCAGCCCTATAGTACTAGCGGGGGGGCCGCTCTTC. Translating gives CASSPIVLAGGPLF.

The rearrangement joins TRBV9 to TRBJ2-1, with 9 bases fitting TRBD2. Germline CDR1 and CDR2: SGDLS and YYNGEE. CDR3 size: 16 residues. With V trimmed by 4 bases and J by 4 bases, 9 bases remained unmatched. Here the CDR3 DNA reads TGTGCCAGCAGCCTCGAAGCGGGACTAGCTTACAATGAGCAGTTCTTC. Protein: CASSLEAGLAYNEQFF.

The CDR3 bases are TGTGCCAGCAGCCAAGAAGGGGGACAGGTATTCTCTGGGGCCAACGTCCTGACTTTC. This gives the protein CASSQEGGQVFSGANVLTF. The chain joins TRBV4-2 to TRBJ2-6, with TRBD1 matching 8 bases. The CDR3 covers 19 residues. CDR1 LGHNA and CDR2 YNFKEQ come from the germline V gene. V was pared by 0 bases and J by 0 bases, with 7 bases of the junction left unmatched.

V and J are TRBV7-8 and TRBJ1-2; 11 nucleotides match TRBD1. Germline-derived CDR1 and CDR2 are SGHVS and FQNEAQ. This CDR3 is built from 15 residues. Unmatched junction bases numbered 4, after V lost 5 bases and J lost 2 bases. This CDR3 is CASSLGTGGNYGYTF. The CDR3 DNA follows: TGTGCCAGCAGCCTGGGGACAGGGGGAAACTATGGCTACACCTTC.

As for this clone: The germline gene is not matched at one end of the junction; a read error may be the cause. V and J are TRBV6-5 and TRBJ1-1, with D possibly matching TRBD1 (5 bases). The CDR3 contains 13 residues. Per germline, CDR1 MNHEY and CDR2 SVGAGI. CDR3 region: CASSDSGRTEAFF. CDR3 coding DNA: TGTGCCAGCAGTGACTCAGGGAGGACTGAAGCTTTCTTT.

This chain joins TRBV7-9 and TRBJ1-6; no clear D gene. The CDR3 extends over 15 amino acids. Trimming shortened V by 1 base and J by 10 bases, and 14 bases separated the two germline ends. The germline gives CDR1 SEHNR, CDR2 FQNEAQ (reference sequence). The CDR3: CASSLVRQAGSPLHF. CDR3 sequence (DNA): TGTGCCAGCAGCTTAGTTCGCCAAGCAGGCTCACCCCTCCACTTT. Using reference TRBV7-9 and TRBJ1-6 for the parts outside the CDR3, the full variable domain is DTGVSQNPRHKITKRGQNVTFRCDPISEHNRLYWYRQTLGQGPEFLTYFQNEAQLEKSRLLSDRFSAERPKGSFSTLEIQRTEQGDSAMYLCASSLVRQAGSPLHFGNGTRLTVT.

This clone has only one observation. The V call is TRBV13, the J call TRBJ2-1, with TRBD1 matching over 7 bases. After removal of 1 base from V and 2 bases from J, the junction contained 2 bases not matched to a gene. The CDR3 spans 15 residues. Germline V gene data show CDR1 as PRHDT and CDR2 as FYEKMQ (reference sequence). CDR3 sequence reads: CASSLEGTAYNEQFF. The DNA for the CDR3 is TGTGCCAGCAGCTTAGAGGGGACAGCCTACAATGAGCAGTTCTTC.

This clone has a handful of counts. The J gene is TRBJ2-1, the V gene TRBV7-7; 9 nucleotides match TRBD1. Trimming cost V 6 bases and J 6 bases; bases outside gene matches: 9. The CDR3 extends over 15 amino acids. CDR1 is SSHAT and CDR2 is FNYEAQ in the germline V gene (reference sequence). The CDR3 DNA follows: TGTGCCAGCAGTCCCGGGACAGGGCCGTCCAATGAGCAGTTCTTC. The encoded protein is CASSPGTGPSNEQFF.

The chain employs TRBV7-3 and TRBJ2-5, with TRBD2 matching 12 bases. V gave up 4 bases and J gave up 4 bases; unmatched junction bases: 13. CDR3 length: 18 residues. CDR1 and CDR2 (germline): SGHTA, FQGTGA. Here the CDR3 reads CASSSGASGGALSETQYF. CDR3 bases: TGTGCCAGCAGCTCCGGCGCTAGCGGGGGGGCGTTATCAGAGACCCAGTACTTC.

The J gene is TRBJ1-1, the V gene TRBV3-1 (or the pseudogene TRBV3-2), with D uncertain. The V end lost 0 bases, the J end lost 2 bases, and 13 bases lay between the germline ends. The CDR3 is 16 residues long. Germline V lookup: CDR1 LGHDT, CDR2 YNNKEL (reference sequence). DNA for the CDR3: TGTGCCAGCAGCCAAGAGGCGGGTAATAATAACACTGAAGCTTTCTTT. Its protein product is CASSQEAGNNNTEAFF.